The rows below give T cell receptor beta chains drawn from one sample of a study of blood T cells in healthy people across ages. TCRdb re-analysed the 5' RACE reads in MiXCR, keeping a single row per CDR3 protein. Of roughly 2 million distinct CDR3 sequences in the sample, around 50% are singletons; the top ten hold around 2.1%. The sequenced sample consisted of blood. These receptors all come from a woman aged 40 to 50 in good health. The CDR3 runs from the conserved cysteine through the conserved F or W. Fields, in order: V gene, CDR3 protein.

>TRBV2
CARARGGGETQYF
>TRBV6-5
CASRRRDRYNSPLHF
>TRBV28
CASSFSRTPYGYTF
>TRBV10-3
CAISDGGGAGQPQHF
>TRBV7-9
CASSPKGTRLIPDTQYF
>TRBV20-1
CSAMDRGYEQFF
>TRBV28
CASSSPKTTAPHYNEQYF
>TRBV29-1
CSVGTGMETQYF
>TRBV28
CATRTGGGNEQFF
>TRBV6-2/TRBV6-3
CASIFALQYPYEQYF
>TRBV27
CASSPWVGIYEQYF
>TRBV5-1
CASSFRGGASETQYF
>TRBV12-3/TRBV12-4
CASSSGTSRGYF
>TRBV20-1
CSASPGGVGETQYF
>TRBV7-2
CASSLGTGTRYGYTF
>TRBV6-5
CASQTPMNTEAFF
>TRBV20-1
CSASTLGQGTNYGYTF
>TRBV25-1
CASRNTDFHGYTF
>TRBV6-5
CASSSAPGSGGKNIQYF
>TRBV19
CASSIIPSYEQYF
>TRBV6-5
CASSRQGGGSYEQYF
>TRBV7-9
CASSFGQGEQPQHF
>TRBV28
CASSLLVLNEQYF
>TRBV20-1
CSARDVASGGYEQYF
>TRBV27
CASSFIQGAGRGETQYF
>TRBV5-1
CASSLETEAYEQYF
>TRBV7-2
CASSLGPRPDIQYF
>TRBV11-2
CASSFRQANYNEQFF
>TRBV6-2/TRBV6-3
CASSYIGSNTEAFF
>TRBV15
CATSRDIYYEQYF
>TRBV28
CASSKSRGSPLHF
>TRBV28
CATGSGLTAFTDTQYF
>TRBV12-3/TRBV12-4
CASSLKSEVGQFF
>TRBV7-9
CASSLEGWGNIQYF
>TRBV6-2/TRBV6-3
CASRLSTGVSEQYF
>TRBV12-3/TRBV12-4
CATGDSALYGYTF
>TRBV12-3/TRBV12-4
CASSAQVETQYF
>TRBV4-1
CASSQMASGYTF
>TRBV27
CASSLPSGSSSTDTQYF
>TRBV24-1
CATSPGTSYNEQYF